This T cell receptor beta chain was recovered during a study of shared clonotypes between healthy human individuals. Study-level findings and limits: Sampling covered blood only; tissue repertoires likely differ.

CDR3 size: 14 residues. Germline CDR1 MGHRA, CDR2 YSYEKL. J gave up 5 bases and V 3 bases, and 6 bases lay outside the gene matches. On this clone itself: What it binds is not known. The same CDR3 arises from other DNA sequences in this sample as well.

Naive CD8 cells were CD45RO-negative, positively selected for CCR7, excluding terminally differentiated effector memory CD45RA+ cells. Repertoires were generated with immunoSEQ multiplex PCR, while TCRdb's copy carries only in-frame clones and drops some. The data hold around 1,900,000 clones, with about 93% observed a single time. This TCR came from a man younger than 35 in good health. Some clones in this sample may be carry-over from other donors' samples. The V and J genes are TRBV4-1 and TRBJ1-1; 7 nucleotides agree with TRBD1. The specimen sequenced was naive CD8+ T cells from PBMCs. In nucleotides, the CDR3 is TGCGCCAGCAGCCAGCGACAGGGAAGGACTGAAGCTTTCTTT. The encoded protein is CASSQRQGRTEAFF.